These T cell receptor beta chains were read from a single sample in a study of blood T cell repertoires in COVID-19. Data came from immunoSEQ multiplex PCR; TCRdb stores just in-frame clones and leaves some out. This sample yields under 120,000 clones, of which over 75% are seen a single time; more than 20% belongs to the top ten. Source material: peripheral blood. The receptors here all came from a man aged 65 to 79 with active or convalescent COVID-19. Both conserved end residues are part of each CDR3. The order of the fields is CDR3 DNA, CDR3 protein, D gene, clone size, J gene, V gene. The D gene is left open where the match is weak. Clone size is shown for a subset of rows, as once, few, many or a class of expanded clone.

TGTGCCAGCAGCTTAGATTTTGCGGGGAACAATGAGCAGTTCTTC | CASSLDFAGNNEQFF | - | once | TRBJ2-1 | TRBV11-3
TGTGCCAGCAGTTCCACTAGCGCGTACGAGCAGTACTTC | CASSSTSAYEQYF | TRBD2 | - | TRBJ2-7 | TRBV12-3/TRBV12-4
TGTGCCAGCAGTACTTCTCGGGGTGGCACTGAAGCTTTCTTT | CASSTSRGGTEAFF | - | - | TRBJ1-1 | TRBV27
TGTGCCTCCAACTCGGGAGCAACTAATGAAAAACTGTTTTTT | CASNSGATNEKLFF | - | - | TRBJ1-4 | TRBV19
TGTGCCAGCAGCTCAGGACAGGGAGGTACTGAAGCTTTCTTT | CASSSGQGGTEAFF | TRBD1 | - | TRBJ1-1 | TRBV5-4
TGTGCCAGCAGCTCGGGACTAGCGGGAGTGAGTGAGCAGTTCTTC | CASSSGLAGVSEQFF | TRBD2 | - | TRBJ2-1 | TRBV7-3
TGCAGCGCAGGACAGCGAGACACTGAAGCTTTCTTT | CSAGQRDTEAFF | - | - | TRBJ1-1 | TRBV29-1
TGTGCCAGCAGTCTATCACAGGGTTCCTACTATGGCTACACCTTC | CASSLSQGSYYGYTF | - | - | TRBJ1-2 | TRBV2
TGCGCCAGCAGACAGGACAGGAACACTGAAGCTTTCTTT | CASRQDRNTEAFF | - | - | TRBJ1-1 | TRBV10-1
TGCGCCAGCAGCTTGAACGGAGGGGACACAGATACGCAGTATTTT | CASSLNGGDTDTQYF | - | - | TRBJ2-3 | TRBV5-1
TGCGCCAGCAGCTTGGGGGGGCCGGACAATGAGCAGTTCTTC | CASSLGGPDNEQFF | - | - | TRBJ2-1 | TRBV5-1
TGTGCCAGCAGCTTGTCGGGTACAGATACGCAGTATTTT | CASSLSGTDTQYF | - | - | TRBJ2-3 | TRBV5-6
TGTGCCAGCAGTTTAGACTTGTACAATGAGCAGTTCTTC | CASSLDLYNEQFF | - | - | TRBJ2-1 | TRBV28
TGCGCCAGCAGCTCTTTGACAGGGGAGGATGGCTACACCTTC | CASSSLTGEDGYTF | TRBD1 | - | TRBJ1-2 | TRBV5-1
TGCGCCAGCAGTGCGGGGGGGATAGGAGAGACCCAGTACTTC | CASSAGGIGETQYF | TRBD2 | - | TRBJ2-5 | TRBV10-1
TGTGCCAGCAGCCTCGGCTATCTCGGACAGGGGGCGCGCCAAGAGACCCAGTACTTC | CASSLGYLGQGARQETQYF | TRBD1 | - | TRBJ2-5 | TRBV11-2
TGTGCCAGCAGCCAATCTTTCGAACAGGGAGGCACAGATACGCAGTATTTT | CASSQSFEQGGTDTQYF | - | - | TRBJ2-3 | TRBV3-1/TRBV3-2
TGTGCCAGCAGTTTAACCGGGAGTGAAGCTTTCTTT | CASSLTGSEAFF | - | - | TRBJ1-1 | TRBV12-3/TRBV12-4
TGTGCCAGCAGCTTTGACGGAGACACAGATACGCAGTATTTT | CASSFDGDTDTQYF | - | - | TRBJ2-3 | TRBV11-2
TGCGCCAGCAGCTTGGGGGACAGCTACAATGAGCAGTTCTTC | CASSLGDSYNEQFF | TRBD1 | - | TRBJ2-1 | TRBV5-1
TGTGCCAGCAGTTTCAGCCCCCTAAGCGATGGCTACACCTTC | CASSFSPLSDGYTF | - | - | TRBJ1-2 | TRBV28
TGTGCCAGCAGTCTTCAAGGGGGCACAGATACGCAGTATTTT | CASSLQGGTDTQYF | - | - | TRBJ2-3 | TRBV2
TGTGCCAGCAGCTTAGTAGCGGGGGGGAATAATGAGCAGTTCTTC | CASSLVAGGNNEQFF | TRBD2 | few | TRBJ2-1 | TRBV7-2
TGTGCCAGCAGCCATGGGTCGCGGAATGAGCAGTTCTTC | CASSHGSRNEQFF | - | - | TRBJ2-1 | TRBV3-1/TRBV3-2
TGTGCCAGCTCACCGCGGGGCACCCTCGGTCAGACCCAGTACTTC | CASSPRGTLGQTQYF | - | - | TRBJ2-5 | TRBV18
TGCGCCAGCAGCTTGACTAGCGGGGCTTACGAGCAGTACTTC | CASSLTSGAYEQYF | TRBD2 | - | TRBJ2-7 | TRBV5-1
TGTGCCTGGAGTGTACTAGGTACCGGGGAGCTGTTTTTT | CAWSVLGTGELFF | - | - | TRBJ2-2 | TRBV30
TGTGCCAGCACCAGAACAGGGGGTAGATACAATGAGCAGTTCTTC | CASTRTGGRYNEQFF | TRBD1 | - | TRBJ2-1 | TRBV9
TGTGCCAGTAGTACCGGGGACAGGGGATACGAGCAGTACTTC | CASSTGDRGYEQYF | TRBD1 | - | TRBJ2-7 | TRBV19
TGTGCCAGCAGTTACTCGAGGACAGTTGGAAACACCATATATTTT | CASSYSRTVGNTIYF | - | once | TRBJ1-3 | TRBV6-5
TGTGCCACGGGGGGAAACACCGGGGAGCTGTTTTTT | CATGGNTGELFF | - | - | TRBJ2-2 | TRBV24-1
TGCGCCAGCAGCTTGGAACCACACAGGGAGACTAATGAAAAACTGTTTTTT | CASSLEPHRETNEKLFF | - | - | TRBJ1-4 | TRBV5-1
TGTGCCAGCAGTCTCGGACAGGGGGCGACAGGCACTGAAGCTTTCTTT | CASSLGQGATGTEAFF | TRBD1 | - | TRBJ1-1 | TRBV6-6
TGTGCCTGGACAGGGGGAATGGCCTATAATTCACCCCTCCACTTT | CAWTGGMAYNSPLHF | TRBD1 | - | TRBJ1-6 | TRBV30
TGTGCCAGCAGTGGGAGACAGGGGAGGGAAAAACTGTTTTTT | CASSGRQGREKLFF | TRBD1 | once | TRBJ1-4 | TRBV27
TGTGCCTGGAGTGTAGGGCTAGCGGGATCAGATACGCAGTATTTT | CAWSVGLAGSDTQYF | TRBD2 | - | TRBJ2-3 | TRBV30
TGTGCCTGGAGTGTAAAAGCTAGGGGGCGCGGGAACACTGAAGCTTTCTTT | CAWSVKARGRGNTEAFF | TRBD1 | - | TRBJ1-1 | TRBV30
TGTGCCAGCCGGGACAGTCTGAATTCACCCCTCCACTTT | CASRDSLNSPLHF | TRBD1 | - | TRBJ1-6 | TRBV19
TGTGCCAGCAGTAGACGGGACACTGGAAACACCATATATTTT | CASSRRDTGNTIYF | - | - | TRBJ1-3 | TRBV6-6
TGCGCCAGCAGTTCGACAGGGGATAGAAATCAGCCCCAGCATTTT | CASSSTGDRNQPQHF | TRBD1 | - | TRBJ1-5 | TRBV5-1
TGTGCCAGCAGTTCCCCGGACAGCACCTATAGCAATCAGCCCCAGCATTTT | CASSSPDSTYSNQPQHF | - | - | TRBJ1-5 | TRBV6-2/TRBV6-3
TGCGCCAGCAGCCAACAGGGCACAGATACGCAGTATTTT | CASSQQGTDTQYF | - | - | TRBJ2-3 | TRBV4-1
TGTGCCAATCACCAGAGGGAGTGTCACACTGAAGCTTTCTTT | CANHQRECHTEAFF | - | - | TRBJ1-1 | TRBV19
TGTGCCAGCAGCTTTTTGGGACCACTAGCGGGGTCCACAGATACGCAGTATTTT | CASSFLGPLAGSTDTQYF | TRBD2 | - | TRBJ2-3 | TRBV7-2
TGCGCCAGCAGCCGTTCTAGCGGGAGGGACACCGGGGAGCTGTTTTTT | CASSRSSGRDTGELFF | TRBD2 | - | TRBJ2-2 | TRBV5-1
TGTGCCAGCAGCCAAGTAATCAAGCAAGCCAAAAACATTCAGTACTTC | CASSQVIKQAKNIQYF | - | - | TRBJ2-4 | TRBV14
TGTGCCAGCAGCTTGAACCTAGCGGGGCCGTACAATGAGCAGTTCTTC | CASSLNLAGPYNEQFF | TRBD2 | - | TRBJ2-1 | TRBV7-3
TGCAGCGTTGAGAGGGGGGGTGTGAACACTGAAGCTTTCTTT | CSVERGGVNTEAFF | - | - | TRBJ1-1 | TRBV29-1
TGCGCCAGCAGCCATACACAGGGGCGAGGCGAGACCCAGTACTTC | CASSHTQGRGETQYF | TRBD1 | few | TRBJ2-5 | TRBV4-1
TGCGCCAGCAGTGAAGGACTCACCGGCGGTACGCAGTATTTT | CASSEGLTGGTQYF | - | - | TRBJ2-3 | TRBV10-2
TGCGCCAGCAGCGTTCAGGGCTACGAGCAGTACTTC | CASSVQGYEQYF | - | - | TRBJ2-7 | TRBV5-1
TGTGCCAGCAGCCGGGGACTAGCGAGTACAGATACGCAGTATTTT | CASSRGLASTDTQYF | TRBD2 | - | TRBJ2-3 | TRBV3-1/TRBV3-2
TGTGCCAGCAGGGACAGGGCTAACTATGGCTACACCTTC | CASRDRANYGYTF | TRBD1 | - | TRBJ1-2 | TRBV6-5